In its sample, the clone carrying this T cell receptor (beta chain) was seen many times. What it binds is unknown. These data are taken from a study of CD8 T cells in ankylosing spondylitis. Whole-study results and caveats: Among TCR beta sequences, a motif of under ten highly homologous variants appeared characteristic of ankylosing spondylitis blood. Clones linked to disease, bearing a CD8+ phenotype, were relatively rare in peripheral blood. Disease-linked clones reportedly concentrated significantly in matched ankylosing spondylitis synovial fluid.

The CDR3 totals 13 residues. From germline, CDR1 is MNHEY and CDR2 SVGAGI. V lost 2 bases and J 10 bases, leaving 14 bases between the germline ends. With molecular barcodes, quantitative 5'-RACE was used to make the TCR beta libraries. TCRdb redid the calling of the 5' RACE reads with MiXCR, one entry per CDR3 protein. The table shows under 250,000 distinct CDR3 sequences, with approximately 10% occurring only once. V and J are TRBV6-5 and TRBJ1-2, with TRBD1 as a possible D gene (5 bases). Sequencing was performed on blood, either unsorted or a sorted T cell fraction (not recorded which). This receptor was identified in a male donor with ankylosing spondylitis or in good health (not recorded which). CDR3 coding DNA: TGTGCCAGCAGTTACGATGGGGGACGTGTCTACACCTTC. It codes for CASSYDGGRVYTF.